This TCR beta chain was captured by sequencing in a study of T cell responses to AZD1222 COVID-19 vaccine. Second doses that came at about 4 or about 12 weeks were put together. Note on this clone: Its antigen is unknown.

Measured with immunoSEQ multiplex PCR; TCRdb has only the in-frame clones, and not every one. Of several thousand clones listed, over 75% are singletons. Study-wide findings and caveats: Repertoire collection took place solely once the T cell response had peaked. Among the donors, most were white British and more were female, and clonal diversity was possibly underestimated. Nearly half of the spike-specific TCRs reportedly recognize variant regions that carry no mutations.

CDR1 and CDR2 (germline): SGHRS, YFSETQ. Trimming took 5 bases from V and 0 from J, leaving 8 bases between them. The CDR3 is made up of 13 amino acids. This chain joins TRBV5-1 and TRBJ1-1, with a possible D match to TRBD1 (5 bases). The source is an adult who received the AZD1222 COVID-19 vaccine. Material: peripheral blood, obtained 28 days after the second AZD1222 dose. The CDR3 here is CASSRGLNTEAFF. CDR3 DNA: TGCGCCAGCAGTCGGGGGTTGAACACTGAAGCTTTCTTT.